This T cell receptor beta chain was recorded in a study of T cells after yellow fever vaccination. Study-level findings and limits: One caveat is that FACS-sorted repertoires could contain abundant clonotypes contaminating from the bulk population. The secondary T-cell response peaked on day 5, not day 15, but was weaker. Few clonotypes appeared in both CD4 and CD8 compartments.

In this sample, this clonotype turned up a few times. The antigen remains undetermined. TCRdb itself ran the 5' RACE reads through MiXCR, one entry per CDR3 protein. The table includes roughly 500,000 distinct CDR3 sequences, around 21% detected once. The CDR3 is made up of 11 amino acids. Trimming shortened V by 6 bases and J by 3 bases, and 8 bases separated the two germline ends. CDR1 is DFQATT, CDR2 SNEGSKA, per germline (reference sequence). This chain links TRBV20-1 with TRBJ2-5, with D tentatively TRBD1 (6 bases). The specimen was PBMCs, collected 15 days after the yellow fever booster vaccination. The TCR comes from a man in his thirties or forties who received the YFV17D yellow fever vaccine. This chain's CDR3 is CSADSKETQYF. In DNA, the CDR3 is TGCAGTGCGGACAGCAAAGAGACCCAGTACTTC.